This T cell receptor beta chain was sequenced during a study of cytomegalovirus exposure and HLA in healthy donors. On the study more broadly: Among some 400 genotyped donors, approximately 80% fell in the Caucasian-associated ancestry cluster.

Amplification used 60 Vbeta primers and 13 Jbeta primers. Produced via immunoSEQ multiplex PCR; TCRdb's table is partial and in-frame only. The sample records about 180,000 clones, approximately 84% being singletons. This clone came up a few times. The antigen remains unidentified. Study-wide findings and caveats: There were some public TCRs occurring in many donors, but most TCR sequences were rare. Among TCR beta chains, those listed as cytomegalovirus-associated numbered over 150.

Specimen: PBMCs. The TCR originated in a man younger than 35 in good health and CMV-seronegative.

Written as DNA, the CDR3 is TGCAGCGTTGCGGGGATACCGGGACAGAGCAATCAGCCCCAGCATTTT. As protein: CSVAGIPGQSNQPQHF. The chain uses TRBV29-1 and TRBJ1-5, with TRBD1 matching over 7 bases. This CDR3 contains 16 residues. With 4 bases clipped from V and 1 base from J, the junction kept 10 bases outside the gene matches. CDR1 and CDR2 from the germline V gene are SQVTM and ANQGSEA.